The clone carrying this T cell receptor beta chain was counted between two and nine times. Researchers barred patients who had uncontrolled infection, other autoimmune disease, pregnancy or lactation. Clinicians diagnosed patients from clinical symptoms, serum thyroxine and TRAb, thyroid ultrasound and orbital computed tomography. This sample was included in a study of T cells in Graves' hyperthyroidism and ophthalmopathy. Losses at the gene ends were 2 bases for V and 3 bases for J; bases not matched to a gene: 4. The CDR3 spans 15 residues. In germline, CDR1 is SGHRS, CDR2 YFSETQ. The investigators amplified TCR beta CDR3 regions from RNA transcripts. HTBI primers were used for first-round RT-PCR of the TCR CDR3. In TCRdb, the multiplex PCR reads were re-called with MiXCR into one record per CDR3 protein. The data contain more than 300,000 distinct CDR3 sequences, about 14% of them singletons.

The origin of this receptor is a woman between 55 and 75 years old with Graves' hyperthyroidism. The chain joins TRBV5-1 to TRBJ2-7; 11 bases align to TRBD2. Input material: blood. As DNA, the CDR3 is TGCGCCAGCAGCTTAGCACTAGCGGGAGACTACGAGCAGTACTTC. Protein sequence: CASSLALAGDYEQYF. The entire variable domain, with the rest obtained from reference TRBV5-1 and TRBJ2-7, is as follows: KAGVTQTPRYLIKTRGQQVTLSCSPISGHRSVSWYQQTPGQGLQFLFEYFSETQRNKGNFPGRFSGRQFSNSRSEMNVSTLELGDSALYLCASSLALAGDYEQYFGPGTRLTVT.